This TCR beta chain came from a study of breast tumors, draining lymph nodes, adjacent tissues. Study-wide points: Tumor and nontumor repertoires were significantly more similar in luminal-like than in basal-like breast cancer. That most tumor T cells come from lymph nodes remained unproven.

The V gene's germline CDR1 is WSHSY and CDR2 SAAADI. The CDR3 loop spans 15 amino acids. Trimming cost V 6 bases and J 1 base, with 13 bases left between them. About this clonotype itself: What it binds is unknown.

From the multiplex PCR reads, TCRdb called clonotypes with MiXCR, one entry per CDR3 protein. The sample has about 270,000 distinct CDR3 sequences, roughly 31% seen once. Samples came from axillary lymph nodes draining the breast cancer. The chain employs TRBV10-2 and TRBJ1-3, with D perhaps matching TRBD1 (5 bases). Input material: axillary lymph node tissue. The sequence was collected from a female donor with breast cancer. Some clones in this sample may be carry-over from other donors' samples. The CDR3 region is CASRALTDSGNTIYF. CDR3 sequence (DNA): TGCGCCAGCAGGGCCCTGACAGATTCTGGAAACACCATATATTTT.